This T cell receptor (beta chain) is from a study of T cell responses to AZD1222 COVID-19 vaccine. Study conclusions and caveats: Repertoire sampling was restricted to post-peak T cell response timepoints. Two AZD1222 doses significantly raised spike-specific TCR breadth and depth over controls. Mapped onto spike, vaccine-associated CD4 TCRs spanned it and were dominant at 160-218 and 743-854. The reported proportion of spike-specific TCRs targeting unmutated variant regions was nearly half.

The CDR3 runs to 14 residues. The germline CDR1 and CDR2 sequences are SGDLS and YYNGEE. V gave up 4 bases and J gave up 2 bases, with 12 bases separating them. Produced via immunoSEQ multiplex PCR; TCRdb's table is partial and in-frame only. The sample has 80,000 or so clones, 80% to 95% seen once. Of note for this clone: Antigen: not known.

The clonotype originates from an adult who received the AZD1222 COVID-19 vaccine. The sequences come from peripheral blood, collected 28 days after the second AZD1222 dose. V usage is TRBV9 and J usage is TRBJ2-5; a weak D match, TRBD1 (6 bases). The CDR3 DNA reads TGTGCCAGCAGCCGTAAAGGACAGCAAGAGACCCAGTACTTC. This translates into CASSRKGQQETQYF.